This is a list of T cell receptor beta chains from one sample in a study of tumor-infiltrating lymphocytes in oesophageal squamous cell carcinoma. TCRdb reprocessed the PCR reads via MiXCR and lists one record per CDR3 protein. The sample records about 21,000 distinct CDR3 sequences, less than 45% being singletons. The sequenced sample consisted of esophageal tumor tissue. The receptors shown here come from a male donor with esophageal squamous cell carcinoma. CDR3s include the opening cysteine and the closing phenylalanine or tryptophan.

j_gene	v_gene	CDR3aa
TRBJ2-1	TRBV7-6	CASSLAPSLMGTSGVIHNEQFF
TRBJ1-2	TRBV7-9	CASSLGDSNYGYTF
TRBJ2-1	TRBV12-3/TRBV12-4	CASSLAGGPLNEQFF
TRBJ2-2	TRBV4-2	CASSQEGGGQTNTGELFF
NA	TRBV5-1	CASSWKDGSYEQYF
TRBJ1-4	TRBV5-1	CASSPTVTGGYGEKLFF
TRBJ2-5	TRBV5-3	CASSLGEGAGSRYAVF
TRBJ2-1	TRBV7-2	CASSPLQGSYNEQFF
TRBJ2-7	TRBV11-2	CASSPAGLAGGYEQYF
NA	TRBV19	CASSIWNSGSSFEQFF
TRBJ2-3	TRBV7-6	CASSGGLAIDTQYF
TRBJ2-3	TRBV5-1	CASSLTGEADTQYF
TRBJ2-7	TRBV6-1	CASIKDPGLAKQYF
TRBJ1-2	TRBV9	CASSVKGYYGYTF
TRBJ1-1	TRBV5-1	CASSWTGEGTEAFF
TRBJ2-7	TRBV7-6	CASSLAVGDRGNDEQYF
TRBJ1-5	TRBV6-1	CASWKRGQPQHF
NA	TRBV2	CASSQQAYEQYF
TRBJ2-5	TRBV7-2	CASSRDRGQETQYF
TRBJ2-2	TRBV7-3	CASSLGGRNTGELFF
TRBJ2-3	TRBV7-6	CASSLAGGGGTDTQYF
TRBJ2-5	TRBV4-1	CASSQVWGYQETQYF
TRBJ1-5	TRBV10-2	CASRRESNQPQHF
NA	TRBV7-8	CASSFPTGTGGDEQYF
TRBJ2-5	TRBV20-1	CSASASQETQYF
TRBJ2-3	TRBV25-1	CASSVTTGRGTF
TRBJ1-4	TRBV7-2	CASSEWGRTGIGEKLFF